This T cell receptor (beta chain) was retrieved from a study of early T cells in non-severe SARS-CoV-2 infection. This clonotype was seen a handful of times. Antigen unknown. General study findings and limits: VDJdb matches were skewed toward anti-spike CD8 T cell responses.

Tagging with unique molecular identifiers was applied to individual cDNA molecules. TCRdb recomputed calls from the 5' RACE reads with MiXCR, one row per CDR3 protein. The sample has tens of thousands of distinct CDR3 sequences, about 11% seen once. The germline CDR1 and CDR2 sequences are SQVTM and ANQGSEA. CDR3 length equals 13 residues. Unmatched junction bases numbered 5, after V lost 7 bases and J lost 2 bases. The sequence came from an adult who was a healthcare worker with PCR-confirmed SARS-CoV-2 infection or an uninfected control (not recorded which). V is TRBV29-1 and J is TRBJ1-5; 7 nucleotides align to TRBD1. Sequencing was performed on whole blood, taken at baseline. CDR3 nucleotide sequence: TGCAGCGCTAGAACAGGGGGCAATCAGCCCCAGCATTTT. It yields the protein CSARTGGNQPQHF.